These 23 T cell receptor beta chains were all obtained from the same sample, sequenced in a study of T cells in tumors after PD-1 blockade. Clones were sequenced by immunoSEQ multiplex PCR, and TCRdb holds only the in-frame ones, with some missing. The table has some 25,000 clones, about 84% seen once. This specimen was PBMCs, taken after anti-PD-1 treatment. The receptors stem from a human donor with basal cell carcinoma.

The rearrangement uses TRBV6-4 and TRBJ2-3; TRBD2 matches at 9 bases. Looked up from germline, CDR1 is MRHNA and CDR2 is SNTAGT. Trimming cost V 5 bases and J 1 base; bases outside gene matches: 4. The CDR3 is made up of 15 amino acids. In DNA, the CDR3 is TGTGCCAGCAGTTCCCAGCGGGGGGGCACAGATACGCAGTATTTT. It encodes CASSSQRGGTDTQYF.

CDR3 DNA: TGTGCCAGTAGTATAGACCTACGGGCTAGTGTCTATGGCTACACCTTC. Its translation is CASSIDLRASVYGYTF. The chain carries TRBV19 and TRBJ1-2, with D unresolved. The germline gives CDR1 LNHDA, CDR2 SQIVND (reference sequence). The CDR3 length is 16 residues. V lost 0 bases to trimming and J lost 4 bases, with 15 bases between them.

This clone came up a few times. The V gene is TRBV13, the J gene TRBJ2-7, with 9 bases that match TRBD1. J lost 3 bases, V lost 5 bases, and 2 bases had no gene match. The CDR3 runs 13 residues. CDR1 PRHDT and CDR2 FYEKMQ come from the germline V gene (reference sequence). CDR3 nucleotides: TGTGCCAGCAGCAAGGGACAGGGCTACGAGCAGTACTTC. It translates to CASSKGQGYEQYF.

This sequence joins TRBV5-8 and TRBJ1-2; D call uncertain. The CDR3 is 17 residues long. V lost 4 bases and J lost 0, with 19 bases in between. CDR1 is SGHTS, CDR2 YDEGEE, per germline. The CDR3 region has the DNA TGTGCCAGCAGCCTCCGGTCACGACGATCTTCTAACTATGGCTACACCTTC. Translated: CASSLRSRRSSNYGYTF. Full variable domain (outside the CDR3, taken from reference TRBV5-8 and TRBJ1-2): EAGVTQSPTHLIKTRGQQATLRCSPISGHTSVYWYQQALGLGLQFLLWYDEGEERNRGNFPPRFSGRQFPNYSSELNVNALELEDSALYLCASSLRSRRSSNYGYTFGSGTRLTVV.

The CDR3 DNA reads as TGTGCCAGCAGCCTTAAACTTTCGGTGGGCGAGCAGTTCTTC. Translated: CASSLKLSVGEQFF. The gene calls are TRBV14 and TRBJ2-1; D is unclear. V lost 4 bases to trimming and J lost 10 bases, with 17 bases between them. The CDR3 is 14 amino acids. From germline, CDR1 is SGHDN and CDR2 FVKESK.

The chain links TRBV6-1 to TRBJ2-1; 14 nucleotides match TRBD2. Germline-derived CDR1 and CDR2 are MNHNS and SASEGT. Losses at the gene ends were 1 base for V and 3 bases for J; bases not matched to a gene: 5. This CDR3 contains 18 residues. This CDR3 reads CASSEDGTSGGLYNEQFF. For the CDR3, the DNA is TGTGCCAGCAGTGAAGATGGGACTAGCGGGGGTCTCTACAATGAGCAGTTCTTC.

This clone appeared once. The CDR3 nucleotides are TGCAGTGCTTGGCGGAACACTGAAGCTTTCTTT. Its protein is CSAWRNTEAFF. This chain connects TRBV20-1 to TRBJ1-1; D is unresolved. V was clipped by 5 bases and J by 1 base, with 5 bases between them. Germline V CDR1 and CDR2: DFQATT, SNEGSKA (reference sequence). This CDR3 contains 11 residues.

V gene TRBV5-1 combines with J gene TRBJ1-3; 10 positions match TRBD1. The trim removed 3 bases at V and 4 bases at J, leaving 4 bases unmatched. Per the germline V gene, CDR1 is SGHRS and CDR2 is YFSETQ. CDR3 size: 15 residues. This CDR3 reads CASSSRDRGGNTIYF. The CDR3 bases are TGCGCCAGCAGCTCCCGGGACAGGGGAGGAAACACCATATATTTT.

The table lists this clone with a few counts. V gene TRBV24-1 combines with J gene TRBJ2-3; tentatively, D is TRBD1 (6 bases). From germline, CDR1 is KGHDR and CDR2 SFDVKD. Deletions cut 4 bases from V and 2 bases from J, with 12 bases between. The CDR3 covers 15 residues. In DNA form, the CDR3 reads TGTGCCACCAGTGACCCCGGGACACCCACAGATACGCAGTATTTT. Residues: CATSDPGTPTDTQYF.

This chain links TRBV24-1 with TRBJ2-2; the D gene is possibly TRBD1 (5 bases). The CDR3 length is 14 residues. The V gene lost 3 bases and the J gene lost 4 bases, with 8 bases spanning the gap. In germline, CDR1 is KGHDR, CDR2 SFDVKD. The chain's CDR3 is CATSDGHPTGELFF. For the CDR3, the DNA is TGTGCCACCAGTGATGGACATCCCACCGGGGAGCTGTTTTTT.

With respect to this clone: The sample carries other DNA sequences with the same CDR3. The rearrangement uses TRBV2 and TRBJ2-1; 7 bases are shared with TRBD2. Trimming took 6 bases from V and 1 from J; bases not matched to a gene: 9. Germline CDR1 is SNHLY and CDR2 is FYNNEI. CDR3 length: 16 residues. The CDR3 DNA follows: TGTGCCAGCAGGCCTCGGGGGGTTTTTTCCTACAATGAGCAGTTCTTC. Translated: CASRPRGVFSYNEQFF.

The V call is TRBV5-1, the J call TRBJ2-1; D possibly corresponds to TRBD1 (7 bases). V was trimmed by 0 bases and J by 8 bases, leaving 15 bases between them. Germline-derived CDR1 and CDR2 are SGHRS and YFSETQ. CDR3 length: 15 residues. This CDR3 is CASSLGGGGIDEQFF. Here the CDR3 DNA reads TGCGCCAGCAGCTTGGGTGGAGGGGGCATCGATGAGCAGTTCTTC.

The V gene is TRBV23-1, the J gene TRBJ1-5; tentatively, D is TRBD1 (5 bases). TRBV23-1 is classed as an ORF, of uncertain function. The germline V and J ends were trimmed by 0 bases and 6 bases, with 12 bases remaining between them. The CDR3 extends over 15 amino acids. The CDR3 sequence: CASSQSDTAIQPQHF. The CDR3 nucleotides read TGCGCCAGCAGTCAATCGGACACCGCCATTCAGCCCCAGCATTTT.

V and J are TRBV7-9 and TRBJ2-1; 7 bases map to TRBD2. The trim removed 7 bases at V and 7 bases at J, leaving 10 bases unmatched. There are 14 residues in the CDR3. The germline V gene has CDR1 SEHNR and CDR2 FQNEAQ (reference sequence). The CDR3 loop reads CASTSGRGMNEQFF. Here the CDR3 DNA reads TGTGCCAGCACCTCTGGGCGGGGGATGAATGAGCAGTTCTTC.

The V and J genes are TRBV7-2 and TRBJ1-3; D is ambiguous. The CDR3 runs to 15 residues. Germline assignment: CDR1 SGHTA and CDR2 FQGNSA. Between the trimmed V and J ends, which lost 0 bases and 2 bases, there was a span of 8 bases. In DNA, the CDR3 is TGTGCCAGCAGCTTAGCAGGGTGGCCTGGAAACACCATATATTTT. Its protein product is CASSLAGWPGNTIYF.

This clone was detected only once. The chain combines TRBV30 with TRBJ1-2; the match to TRBD1 covers 8 bases. Germline V CDR1 and CDR2: GTSNPN, SVGIG (reference sequence). V lost 1 base and J lost 8; bases outside the gene matches: 6. The CDR3 length is 13 residues. CDR3 in amino acids: CAWSATGAGGYTF. The CDR3 region has the DNA TGTGCCTGGAGTGCGACAGGGGCTGGAGGCTACACCTTC.

The chain joins TRBV11-3 to TRBJ1-1, with a tentative D call TRBD1 (6 bases). The CDR3 sequence is 17 residues long. Germline CDR1 reads SGHNT; CDR2 reads YENEEA. Trimming took off 5 bases at V and 1 base at J, with 20 bases between the two ends. The CDR3 protein is CASSLGGGGAGNTEAFF. The CDR3 DNA reads as TGTGCCAGCAGCCTAGGCGGAGGGGGGGCAGGGAACACTGAAGCTTTCTTT.

This rearrangement joins TRBV2 to TRBJ2-7; D unclear. Germline V gene sequence: CDR1 SNHLY, CDR2 FYNNEI. The CDR3 is made up of 16 amino acids. Trimming took off 1 base at V and 0 bases at J, with 13 bases between the two ends. This CDR3 is CASSEGGGGSSYEQYF. The CDR3 DNA reads TGTGCCAGCAGTGAAGGTGGCGGTGGAAGCTCCTACGAGCAGTACTTC.

The chain links TRBV2 to TRBJ1-3, with D perhaps TRBD1 (5 bases). V dropped 5 bases and J dropped 8 bases, with 13 bases sitting between them. Per the germline V gene, CDR1 is SNHLY and CDR2 is FYNNEI. This CDR3 comprises 13 residues. The CDR3 reads CASSRGLADTIYF. In DNA form, the CDR3 reads TGTGCCAGCAGTAGGGGACTGGCAGACACCATATATTTT.

V is TRBV6-1 and J is TRBJ1-1; 7 nucleotides align to TRBD1. Germline assignment: CDR1 MNHNS and CDR2 SASEGT. With V trimmed by 0 bases and J by 1 base, 2 bases remained unmatched. The CDR3 spans 15 residues. The CDR3 loop is CASSEASGGNTEAFF. In DNA, the CDR3 is TGTGCCAGCAGTGAAGCATCAGGGGGGAACACTGAAGCTTTCTTT.

The chain joins TRBV21-1 to TRBJ2-7. TRBV21-1 is a recognized pseudogene. The CDR3 runs to 15 residues. The CDR3 reads CASSPDNWSSYEQYF. CDR3 DNA: TGTGCCAGCAGCCCAGACAACTGGAGCTCCTACGAGCAGTACTTC.

The rearrangement joins TRBV5-1 to TRBJ1-5; D is unclear. The V end lost 0 bases, the J end lost 9 bases, and 10 bases lay between the germline ends. Germline loops: CDR1 SGHRS, CDR2 YFSETQ. CDR3 length equals 13 residues. DNA of the CDR3: TGCGCCAGCAGCTTGGATCCGGTCGGGCCCCAGCATTTT. It is translated as CASSLDPVGPQHF.

This rearrangement joins TRBV10-3 to TRBJ1-2; maybe TRBD1 (6 bases). Per germline, CDR1 ENHRY and CDR2 SYGVKD. CDR3 length: 16 amino acids. V was pared by 3 bases and J by 6 bases, with 20 bases between. Here the CDR3 reads CAISEYTGFLGDGYTF. In DNA form, the CDR3 reads TGTGCCATCAGTGAATACACAGGGTTCCTAGGAGATGGCTACACCTTC.